Sequencing of this T cell receptor (beta chain) was carried out in a study of T-cell reconstitution after alpha-beta-depleted transplantation in children. Unique molecular identifiers were built into the TCRbeta library. TCRdb recomputed calls from the PCR reads with MiXCR, one row per CDR3 protein. The data hold 27,000 or so distinct CDR3 sequences, with roughly a sixth observed a single time. V was clipped by 3 bases and J by 6 bases, with 9 bases between them. The CDR3 runs 13 residues. Overall study results and limits: Newly produced T cells mostly provided counts and TCRbeta diversity after one year, as hyperexpanded clones declined. Reportedly, only several hundred clones from non-depleted graft cells drove alpha-beta T-cell counts at about two months. There were some patients whose high TCRbeta diversity at day 60 came from surviving recipient T cells and thymic progenitors.

Judged by abundance, this clonotype is medium-sized. The antigen is not known. This material consisted of PBMCs, mostly from graft donor cells, taken 60 days after TCRalphabeta/CD19-depleted stem cell transplant. The source of this sequence is a male patient between 2 and 15 years old who had a stem cell transplant for acute lymphoblastic leukemia, so the T cells may come from the graft donor. The chain links TRBV12-3 or TRBV12-4 to TRBJ2-1; TRBD2 might be the D (6 bases). The CDR3 region is CASSFGTGNEQFF. The DNA of the CDR3 is TGTGCCAGCAGTTTCGGGACTGGCAATGAGCAGTTCTTC.